This T cell receptor beta chain was sequenced during a study of radiation and T cells in renal cell carcinoma (dated by TCRdb to 2018 to 2021). The study in broad terms: Samples came from a clinical trial, in which primary renal cell carcinomas received 15 Gy stereotactic body radiation therapy followed by nephrectomy 4 weeks later. In total, 50 or so samples, comprising around 25 tumors and approximately 27 peripheral blood samples, were subjected to TCR beta sequencing. Across all 53 samples, several million unique CDR3 nucleotide sequences encoding about 2.4 million unique CDR3 amino acid sequences were identified.

Of note for this clone: Its antigen remains unidentified. No base qualities exist here, and no much larger clone lies one base off it.

The CDR3 starts with the cysteine, ends with the phenylalanine, and has 16 residues. Of the read, only the CDR3 DNA is kept; its 48 bases are in frame from base 1. V is reduced by 8 bases and J by 4 bases, leaving a spacing of 23 bases between them. The germline V gene (reference sequence) sets CDR1 to SEHNR and CDR2 to FQNEAQ. The time point label, read with the paper, signifies: baseline pretreatment blood. The sample's treatment or condition, from its label and the paper: 15 Gy SBRT to primary tumor, nephrectomy 4 weeks later. To follow tumor-enriched clonotypes, serial peripheral blood was collected from radiation-treated patients at baseline and at 2 weeks and 4 weeks after SBRT. Every patient had renal cell carcinoma of clear cell pathology. The QIAamp DNA Blood Mini Kit (Qiagen) was used to prepare genomic DNA for TCR sequencing. The analyses included just those samples that passed every quality control check.

TCR beta libraries were generated from genomic DNA with the immunoSEQ kit, following the manufacturer's recommendations. To prepare the libraries, a first multiplex PCR with proprietary primers was run, followed by a second PCR that added unique barcodes, and a bead cleanup was done after each round. Each sample batch included a kit-provided positive control reaction and a negative control reaction. The final libraries were assessed on an Agilent 4200 TapeStation D1000 ScreenTape, pooled by volume, and quantified by qPCR. Sequencing was performed on an Illumina NextSeq500 using a MidOutput 150-cycle cartridge, with 156 Read1 cycles, 15 Index1 cycles, and the kit custom primers. The pooled library was loaded at around 1 pM, and approximately 18% PhiX control was spiked in. The source study handled its data this way. Vendor-processed data were analyzed in R, with a clonotype defined as all T cells sharing the same CDR3 nucleotide sequence. In the clone abundance analyses, frequencies in each sample were normalized to that sample's 10,000 most abundant clones. Public T cell clones, averaging fewer than five per sample, were removed before analysis. Tumor-enriched clonotypes and baseline blood-enriched clonotypes were defined as those with an abundance difference of at least 32-fold between compartments. A beta-binomial differential abundance model was applied to find clonotypes that expanded or contracted between blood time points. The Baroni-Urbani and Buser coefficient was used to measure tumor-blood repertoire similarity, and groups were compared with two-tailed Wilcoxon tests in R. TCRdb provides this immuneACCESS table in a form limited to in-frame rearrangements. Some clones are lacking; in checked studies, under half of them reflect an unresolved V gene, and why the rest are absent is not known. V and J calls and clone size are copied from that table; D and trimming were computed from the DNA. The sample profile shows some 150,000 clones; roughly 90% of them were found once. The leading ten clones occupy about 12% of the sample.

What the authors observed across the whole study: In blood, the top tumor clonotypes increased from baseline to 2 weeks after radiation and then shrank by 4 weeks, which suggests a temporary expansion of tumor-resident clones. Effects of radiation dose or scheduling on the TCR repertoire could not be addressed with the single-armed trial design. Because pretreatment tumor biopsies were not available, the study could not determine whether clonotypes were already present within the tumor at baseline. Tracking of blood repertoire dynamics stopped at approximately four weeks after treatment, with no follow-up past that point.

This material consisted of blood, taken from a patient whose treatment included radiotherapy and nephrectomy. Rearrangement joined TRBV7-9 to TRBJ1-2; the best D guess is TRBD1, with 5 bases matching. This clonotype originated in a woman between 50 and 59 years old with renal cell carcinoma. The CDR3 protein is CASLRTRGGEGYGYTF. The bases read TGTGCCAGCCTGAGAACCCGGGGCGGCGAGGGCTATGGCTACACCTTC.